The entry below gives a single T cell receptor (beta chain) sequence along with its context. The data belong to a study of blood T cell repertoires in COVID-19. Looking at the study overall: Sites in the United States, Italy and Spain provided acute and convalescent COVID-19 samples. Nucleic acid was either cDNA or gDNA, and it came from T cells, B-cell-depleted T cells, or PBMCs.

Under the authors' procedure: The assay estimated nucleated cells by amplifying reference gene primers. Method: immunoSEQ multiplex PCR; TCRdb's copy keeps in-frame clones and lacks some. V and J calls and clone size are those listed in that table; D and trimming were worked out from the DNA. This table holds tens of thousands of clones, 85% to 90% found once. The specimen was peripheral blood. This receptor was taken from a man in his 70s with active or convalescent COVID-19.

As DNA, the CDR3 is TGTGCCAGCAGTTTGCATTCCCGGGGTTGGTCTGGAAACACCATATATTTT. Translation: CASSLHSRGWSGNTIYF. The rearrangement joins TRBV28 to TRBJ1-3; D is ambiguous. The V end was cut by 3 bases, the J end by 1 base, with 16 bases between. This CDR3 comprises 17 residues. The germline V gene has CDR1 MDHEN and CDR2 SYDVKM.